The rows below give T cell receptor beta chains drawn from one sample of a study of T cells in localized non-small cell lung cancer. Produced via immunoSEQ multiplex PCR; TCRdb's table is partial and in-frame only. The repertoire holds roughly 35,000 clones, less than 95% seen once, with about an eighth in the top ten. The sample here was peripheral blood mononuclear cells, taken before any cancer treatment. These receptors all come from a female donor over 55 with stage II lung adenocarcinoma. The CDR3 runs from the conserved cysteine through the conserved F or W. Each record gives: CDR3 protein, CDR3 DNA, clone size, V gene, D gene, J gene. A D gene is named only where the DNA matches it firmly. Some rows mark clone size as missing; the rest say once, few, many or name a class of expanded clone.

CDR3 protein: CASSGRGTGELFF
CDR3 DNA: TGTGCCAGCAGTGGTCGAGGTACCGGGGAGCTGTTTTTT
clone size: once
V gene: TRBV25-1
D gene: NA
J gene: TRBJ2-2

CDR3 protein: CASNLLNAYEQYF
CDR3 DNA: TGTGCCAGCAATCTTCTTAACGCCTACGAGCAGTACTTC
clone size: NA
V gene: TRBV6-1
D gene: NA
J gene: TRBJ2-7

CDR3 protein: CASSIMRLEYEQYF
CDR3 DNA: TGTGCCAGTAGTATTATGAGGTTAGAGTACGAGCAGTACTTC
clone size: NA
V gene: TRBV19
D gene: NA
J gene: TRBJ2-7

CDR3 protein: CSVSRDRENEQFF
CDR3 DNA: TGCAGCGTTTCGAGAGACAGGGAAAATGAGCAGTTCTTC
clone size: once
V gene: TRBV29-1
D gene: TRBD1
J gene: TRBJ2-1

CDR3 protein: CASSTIGRDRGETQYF
CDR3 DNA: TGTGCCAGTAGTACGATTGGCCGGGACAGGGGGGAGACCCAGTACTTC
clone size: NA
V gene: TRBV19
D gene: TRBD1
J gene: TRBJ2-5

CDR3 protein: CASSLDAGGSDTQYF
CDR3 DNA: TGTGCCAGCAGCTTAGATGCAGGGGGCTCAGATACGCAGTATTTT
clone size: NA
V gene: TRBV7-2
D gene: TRBD1
J gene: TRBJ2-3

CDR3 protein: CASSEKVFSGNTIYF
CDR3 DNA: TGCGCCAGCAGTGAGAAAGTTTTCTCTGGAAACACCATATATTTT
clone size: NA
V gene: TRBV10-2
D gene: NA
J gene: TRBJ1-3

CDR3 protein: CASSLETQYF
CDR3 DNA: TGTGCCAGCAGCTTAGAGACCCAGTACTTC
clone size: once
V gene: TRBV7-2
D gene: NA
J gene: TRBJ2-5

CDR3 protein: CASSYSGPRNGEKLFF
CDR3 DNA: TGTGCCAGCAGTTACTCGGGACCCCGGAATGGTGAAAAACTGTTTTTT
clone size: NA
V gene: TRBV6-6
D gene: NA
J gene: TRBJ1-4

CDR3 protein: CASSGDQIYPGYTF
CDR3 DNA: TGTGCCAGCAGTGGGGACCAGATCTATCCTGGCTACACCTTC
clone size: NA
V gene: TRBV6-1
D gene: NA
J gene: TRBJ1-2

CDR3 protein: CASSRYRGIGYTF
CDR3 DNA: TGTGCCAGCAGTCGATACAGGGGTATAGGCTACACCTTC
clone size: NA
V gene: TRBV6-5
D gene: TRBD1
J gene: TRBJ1-2

CDR3 protein: CASSPAGAPTNYGYTF
CDR3 DNA: TGTGCCAGCAGCCCAGCGGGTGCACCAACTAACTATGGCTACACCTTC
clone size: NA
V gene: TRBV7-2
D gene: NA
J gene: TRBJ1-2

CDR3 protein: CASRLVYSYEQYF
CDR3 DNA: TGTGCCAGCAGGCTAGTCTACTCCTACGAGCAGTACTTC
clone size: NA
V gene: TRBV6-5
D gene: NA
J gene: TRBJ2-7

CDR3 protein: CASSQDEDRSYGYTF
CDR3 DNA: TGCGCCAGCAGCCAAGACGAGGACAGGTCCTATGGCTACACCTTC
clone size: NA
V gene: TRBV4-1
D gene: TRBD1
J gene: TRBJ1-2

CDR3 protein: CASSDGSGAYSEQFF
CDR3 DNA: TGTGCCAGCAGTGATGGAAGCGGGGCCTACAGTGAGCAGTTCTTC
clone size: NA
V gene: TRBV2
D gene: TRBD2
J gene: TRBJ2-1

CDR3 protein: CASSSTGEGSYNEQFF
CDR3 DNA: TGTGCCAGCAGCTCAACAGGGGAGGGATCCTACAATGAGCAGTTCTTC
clone size: NA
V gene: TRBV11-2
D gene: NA
J gene: TRBJ2-1

CDR3 protein: CASSLSTGKDNQPQHF
CDR3 DNA: TGCGCCAGCAGCCTATCGACAGGGAAGGACAATCAGCCCCAGCATTTT
clone size: NA
V gene: TRBV5-1
D gene: TRBD1
J gene: TRBJ1-5

CDR3 protein: CAWTTGSYGYTF
CDR3 DNA: TGTGCCTGGACAACAGGGAGCTATGGCTACACCTTC
clone size: NA
V gene: TRBV30
D gene: NA
J gene: TRBJ1-2

CDR3 protein: CASSGGGAYGNEQFF
CDR3 DNA: TGTGCCAGCAGCGGCGGCGGGGCGTATGGGAATGAGCAGTTCTTC
clone size: NA
V gene: TRBV11-2
D gene: NA
J gene: TRBJ2-1

CDR3 protein: CASSLLGRTDTQYF
CDR3 DNA: TGTGCCAGCAGTTTGTTAGGGCGCACAGATACGCAGTATTTT
clone size: NA
V gene: TRBV28
D gene: NA
J gene: TRBJ2-3

CDR3 protein: CASSLALNTEAFF
CDR3 DNA: TGCGCCAGCAGCTTGGCATTGAACACTGAAGCTTTCTTT
clone size: NA
V gene: TRBV5-1
D gene: NA
J gene: TRBJ1-1

CDR3 protein: CASSFSGADGGNTIYF
CDR3 DNA: TGTGCCAGCAGCTTCTCCGGGGCCGACGGAGGAAACACCATATATTTT
clone size: NA
V gene: TRBV7-3
D gene: NA
J gene: TRBJ1-3

CDR3 protein: CASSGLAGVFF
CDR3 DNA: TGTGCCAGCAGCGGACTAGCGGGAGTATTCTTC
clone size: NA
V gene: TRBV6-1
D gene: TRBD2
J gene: TRBJ2-1